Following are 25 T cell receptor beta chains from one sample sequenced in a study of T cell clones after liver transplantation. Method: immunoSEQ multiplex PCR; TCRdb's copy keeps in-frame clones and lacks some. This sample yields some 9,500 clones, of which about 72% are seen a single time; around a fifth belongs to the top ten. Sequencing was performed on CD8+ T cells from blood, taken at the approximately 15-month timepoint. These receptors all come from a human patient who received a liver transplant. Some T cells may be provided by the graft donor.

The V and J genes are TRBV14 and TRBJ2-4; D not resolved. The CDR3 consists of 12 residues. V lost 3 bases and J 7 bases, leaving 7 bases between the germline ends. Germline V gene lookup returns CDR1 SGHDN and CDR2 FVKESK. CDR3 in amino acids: CASSHMRNIQYF. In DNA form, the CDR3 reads TGTGCCAGCAGCCACATGAGGAACATTCAGTACTTC.

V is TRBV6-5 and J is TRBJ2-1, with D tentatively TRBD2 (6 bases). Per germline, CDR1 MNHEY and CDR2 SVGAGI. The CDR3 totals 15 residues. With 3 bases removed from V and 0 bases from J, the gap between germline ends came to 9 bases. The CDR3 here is CASSYPGSSYNEQFF. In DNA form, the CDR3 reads TGTGCCAGCAGTTATCCCGGGAGCTCCTACAATGAGCAGTTCTTC.

CDR3 in amino acids: CASSLAGLEQYV. DNA for the CDR3: TGTGCCAGCAGCTTGGCCGGCCTCGAGCAGTACGTC. The rearrangement uses TRBV5-6 and TRBJ2-7, with D uncertain. The CDR3 is 12 amino acids. Germline CDR1 reads SGHDT; CDR2 reads YYEEEE. V was clipped by 0 bases and J by 6 bases, with 7 bases between them.

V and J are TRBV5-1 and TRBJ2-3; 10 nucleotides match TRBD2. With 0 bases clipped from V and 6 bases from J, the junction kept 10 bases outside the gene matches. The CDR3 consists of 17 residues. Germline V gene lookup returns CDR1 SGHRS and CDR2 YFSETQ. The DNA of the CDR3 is TGCGCCAGCAGCTTGGGGATAGCGGGAGGAAGATGGGATACGCAGTATTTT. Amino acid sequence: CASSLGIAGGRWDTQYF.

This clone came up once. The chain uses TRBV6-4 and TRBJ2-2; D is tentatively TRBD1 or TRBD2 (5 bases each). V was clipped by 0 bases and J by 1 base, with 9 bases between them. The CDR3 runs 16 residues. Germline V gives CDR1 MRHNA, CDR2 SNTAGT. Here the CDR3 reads CASSDSPGRNTGELFF. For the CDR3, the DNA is TGTGCCAGCAGTGACTCCCCGGGACGGAACACCGGGGAGCTGTTTTTT.

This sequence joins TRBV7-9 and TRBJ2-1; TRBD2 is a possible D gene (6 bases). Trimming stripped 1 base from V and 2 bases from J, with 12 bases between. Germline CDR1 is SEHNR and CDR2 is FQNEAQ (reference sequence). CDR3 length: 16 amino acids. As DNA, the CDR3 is TGTGCCAGCAGCTTAGTGGTTGGCGGGGCCTACAATGAGCAGTTCTTC. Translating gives CASSLVVGGAYNEQFF. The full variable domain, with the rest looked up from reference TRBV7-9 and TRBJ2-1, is DTGVSQNPRHKITKRGQNVTFRCDPISEHNRLYWYRQTLGQGPEFLTYFQNEAQLEKSRLLSDRFSAERPKGSFSTLEIQRTEQGDSAMYLCASSLVVGGAYNEQFFGPGTRLTVL.

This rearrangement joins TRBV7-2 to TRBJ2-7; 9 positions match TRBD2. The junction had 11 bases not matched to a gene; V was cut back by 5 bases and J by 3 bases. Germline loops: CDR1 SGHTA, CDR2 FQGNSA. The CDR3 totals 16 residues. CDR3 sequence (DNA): TGTGCCAGCAGCACCCCCGCCGGGACTAGCCTCTACGAGCAGTACTTC. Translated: CASSTPAGTSLYEQYF. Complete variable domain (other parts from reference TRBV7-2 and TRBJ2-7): GAGVSQSPSNKVTEKGKDVELRCDPISGHTALYWYRQSLGQGLEFLIYFQGNSAPDKSGLPSDRFSAERTGGSVSTLTIQRTQQEDSAVYLCASSTPAGTSLYEQYFGPGTRLTVT.

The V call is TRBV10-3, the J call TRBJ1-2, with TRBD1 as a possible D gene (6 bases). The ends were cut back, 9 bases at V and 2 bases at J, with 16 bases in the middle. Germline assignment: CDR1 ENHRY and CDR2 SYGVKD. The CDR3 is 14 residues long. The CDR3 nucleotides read TGTGCCATAGCCGGGGGGGGCGCGAACTATGGCTACACCTTC. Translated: CAIAGGGANYGYTF.

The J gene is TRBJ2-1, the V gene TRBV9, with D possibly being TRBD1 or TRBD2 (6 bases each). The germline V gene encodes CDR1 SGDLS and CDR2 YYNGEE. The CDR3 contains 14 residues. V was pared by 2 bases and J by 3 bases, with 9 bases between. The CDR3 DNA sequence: TGTGCCAGCAGCGTTGGAGGGGGCTACAATGAGCAGTTCTTC. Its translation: CASSVGGGYNEQFF.

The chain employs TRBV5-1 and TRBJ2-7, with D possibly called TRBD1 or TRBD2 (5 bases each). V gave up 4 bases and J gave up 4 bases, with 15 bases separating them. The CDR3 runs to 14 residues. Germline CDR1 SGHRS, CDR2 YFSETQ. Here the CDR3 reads CASSQERGPYEQYV. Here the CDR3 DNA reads TGCGCCAGCAGCCAAGAGAGGGGCCCTTACGAGCAGTACGTC.

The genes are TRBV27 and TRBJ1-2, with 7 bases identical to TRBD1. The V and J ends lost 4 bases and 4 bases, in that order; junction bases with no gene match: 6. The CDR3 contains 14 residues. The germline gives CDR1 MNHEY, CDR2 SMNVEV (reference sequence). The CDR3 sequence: CASSSSGQTYGYTF. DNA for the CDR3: TGTGCCAGCAGTTCCTCGGGACAGACCTATGGCTACACCTTC.

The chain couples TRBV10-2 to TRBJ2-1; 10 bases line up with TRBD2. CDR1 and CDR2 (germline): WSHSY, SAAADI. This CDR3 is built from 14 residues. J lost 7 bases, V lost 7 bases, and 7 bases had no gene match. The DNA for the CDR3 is TGCGCCAGCAAGAGGACTAGCGGTGCGAATGAGCAGTTCTTC. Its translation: CASKRTSGANEQFF.

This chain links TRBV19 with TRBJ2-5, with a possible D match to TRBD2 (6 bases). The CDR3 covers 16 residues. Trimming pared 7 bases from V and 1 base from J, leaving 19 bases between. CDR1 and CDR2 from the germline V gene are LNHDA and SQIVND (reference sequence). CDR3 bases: TGTGCCAGTAACCCTTCCGGGAGCCACCTCCAAGAGACCCAGTACTTC. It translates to CASNPSGSHLQETQYF.

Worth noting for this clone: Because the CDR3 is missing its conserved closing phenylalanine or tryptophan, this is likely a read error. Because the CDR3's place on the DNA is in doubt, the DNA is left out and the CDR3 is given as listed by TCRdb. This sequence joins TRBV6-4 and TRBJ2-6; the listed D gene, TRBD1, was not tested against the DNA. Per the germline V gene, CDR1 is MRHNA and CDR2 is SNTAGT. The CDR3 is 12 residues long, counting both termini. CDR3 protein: CASSIWISHDKV.

CDR3 sequence: CASSLDRGSGYEQYF. Written as DNA, the CDR3 is TGTGCCAGCAGCTTGGATAGGGGTTCTGGGTACGAGCAGTACTTC. This chain uses TRBV5-5 with TRBJ2-7, with D possibly TRBD1 on 5 matching bases. Germline V gene sequence: CDR1 SGHKS, CDR2 YYEKEE (reference sequence). This CDR3 contains 15 residues. Trimming left V 0 bases short and J 4 bases short, with 14 bases between. The complete variable domain, with remaining parts taken from reference TRBV5-5 and TRBJ2-7, reads DAGVTQSPTHLIKTRGQQVTLRCSPISGHKSVSWYQQVLGQGPQFIFQYYEKEERGRGNFPDRFSARQFPNYSSELNVNALLLGDSALYLCASSLDRGSGYEQYFGPGTRLTVT.

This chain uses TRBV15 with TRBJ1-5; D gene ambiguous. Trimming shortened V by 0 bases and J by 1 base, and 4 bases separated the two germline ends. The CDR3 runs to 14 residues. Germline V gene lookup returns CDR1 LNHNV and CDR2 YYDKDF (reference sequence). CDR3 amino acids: CATSRDLSNQPQHF. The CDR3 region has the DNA TGTGCCACCAGCAGAGATCTGAGCAATCAGCCCCAGCATTTT.

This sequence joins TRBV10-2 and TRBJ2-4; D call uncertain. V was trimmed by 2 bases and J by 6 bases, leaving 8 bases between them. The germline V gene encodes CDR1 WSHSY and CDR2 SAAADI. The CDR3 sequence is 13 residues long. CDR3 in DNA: TGCGCCAGCAGTGAGGGGTGGACAAACATTCAGTACTTC. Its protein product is CASSEGWTNIQYF.

The DNA for the CDR3 is TGTGCCAGCAGTTACTCGAACCTAGCGACAGATACGCAGTATTTT. Its protein is CASSYSNLATDTQYF. V usage is TRBV6-5 and J usage is TRBJ2-3; weak D call: TRBD2 (6 bases). Germline V gives CDR1 MNHEY, CDR2 SVGAGI. Trimming removed 0 bases from V and 3 bases from J, with 10 bases in between. The CDR3 runs to 15 residues.

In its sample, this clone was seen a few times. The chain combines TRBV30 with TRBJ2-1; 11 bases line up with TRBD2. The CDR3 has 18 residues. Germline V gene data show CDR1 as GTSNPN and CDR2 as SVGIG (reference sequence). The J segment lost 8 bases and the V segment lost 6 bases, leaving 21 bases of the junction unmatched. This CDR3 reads CACQAVVSTSGEVDEQFF. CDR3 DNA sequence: TGTGCCTGTCAAGCGGTGGTATCGACTAGCGGGGAAGTGGATGAGCAGTTCTTC.

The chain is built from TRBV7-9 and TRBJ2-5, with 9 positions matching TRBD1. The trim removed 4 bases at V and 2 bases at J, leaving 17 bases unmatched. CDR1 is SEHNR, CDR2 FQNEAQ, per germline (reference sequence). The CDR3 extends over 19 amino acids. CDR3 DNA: TGTGCCAGCAGCTCAACAACAACAGGGGGCAAAACCAAACAAGAGACCCAGTACTTC. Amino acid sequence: CASSSTTTGGKTKQETQYF.

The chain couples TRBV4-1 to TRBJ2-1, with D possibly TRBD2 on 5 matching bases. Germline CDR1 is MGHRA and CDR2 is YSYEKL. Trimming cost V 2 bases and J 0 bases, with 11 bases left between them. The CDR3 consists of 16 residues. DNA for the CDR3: TGCGCCAGCAGCCAAAGCGGTGAGGCCTCCTACAATGAGCAGTTCTTC. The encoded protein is CASSQSGEASYNEQFF.

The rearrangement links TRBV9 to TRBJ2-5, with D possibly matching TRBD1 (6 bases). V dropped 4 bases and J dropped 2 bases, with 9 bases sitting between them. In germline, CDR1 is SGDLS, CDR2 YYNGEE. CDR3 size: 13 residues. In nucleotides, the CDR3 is TGTGCCAGCAGCTTTCAGGGGCAAGAGACCCAGTACTTC. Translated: CASSFQGQETQYF.

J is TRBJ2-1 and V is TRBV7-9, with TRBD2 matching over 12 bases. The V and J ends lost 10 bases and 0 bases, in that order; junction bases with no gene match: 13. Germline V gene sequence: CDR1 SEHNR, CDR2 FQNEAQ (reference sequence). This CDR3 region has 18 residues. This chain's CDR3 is CATKGASGRASSYNEQFF. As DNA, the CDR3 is TGTGCCACAAAAGGGGCTAGCGGGAGGGCTAGCTCCTACAATGAGCAGTTCTTC. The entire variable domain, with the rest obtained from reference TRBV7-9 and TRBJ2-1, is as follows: DTGVSQNPRHKITKRGQNVTFRCDPISEHNRLYWYRQTLGQGPEFLTYFQNEAQLEKSRLLSDRFSAERPKGSFSTLEIQRTEQGDSAMYLCATKGASGRASSYNEQFFGPGTRLTVL.

This CDR3 reads CASSWATDTGELFF. CDR3 nucleotides: TGTGCCAGTAGTTGGGCTACCGACACCGGGGAGCTGTTTTTT. This chain connects TRBV19 to TRBJ2-2; D uncertain. V was clipped by 5 bases and J by 3 bases, with 10 bases between them. Germline CDR1 and CDR2: LNHDA and SQIVND (reference sequence). There are 14 residues in the CDR3.

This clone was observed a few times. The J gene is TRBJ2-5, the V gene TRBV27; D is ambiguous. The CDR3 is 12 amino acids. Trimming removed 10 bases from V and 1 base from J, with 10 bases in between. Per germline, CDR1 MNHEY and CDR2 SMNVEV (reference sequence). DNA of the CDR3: TGTGCCACCGGCCGGTTCCAAGAGACCCAGTACTTC. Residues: CATGRFQETQYF.